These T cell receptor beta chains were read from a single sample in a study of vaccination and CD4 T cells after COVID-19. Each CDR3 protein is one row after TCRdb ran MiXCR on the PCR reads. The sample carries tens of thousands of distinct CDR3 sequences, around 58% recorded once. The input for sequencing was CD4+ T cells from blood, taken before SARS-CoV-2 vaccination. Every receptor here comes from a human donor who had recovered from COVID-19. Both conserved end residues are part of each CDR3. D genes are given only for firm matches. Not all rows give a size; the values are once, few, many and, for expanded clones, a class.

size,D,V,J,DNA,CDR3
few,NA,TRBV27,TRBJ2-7,TGTGCCAGCGGGAGGTCGAACGAGCAGTACTTC,CASGRSNEQYF
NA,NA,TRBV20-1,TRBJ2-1,TGCAGTGCTAGAATAGGATCGAATGAGCAGTTCTTC,CSARIGSNEQFF
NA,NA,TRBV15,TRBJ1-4,TGTGCCACCAGCAGAGAGCCGGGGGATGAAAAACTGTTTTTT,CATSREPGDEKLFF
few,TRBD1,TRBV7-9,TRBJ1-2,TGTGCCAGCAGCTTGGGACAGGGCGGGGGCTACACCTTC,CASSLGQGGGYTF
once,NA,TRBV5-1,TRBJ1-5,TGCGCCAGCAGCTCGGATGGACCCAATCAGCCCCAGCATTTT,CASSSDGPNQPQHF
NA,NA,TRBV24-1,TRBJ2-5,TGTGCCACCAGTGAGGAGGGAGCGCAAGAGACCCAGTACTTC,CATSEEGAQETQYF
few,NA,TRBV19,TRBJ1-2,TGTGCCAGTAGTATAGACAGGGTCGGTGGCTACACCTTC,CASSIDRVGGYTF
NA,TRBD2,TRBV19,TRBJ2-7,TGTGCCAGTAGTAGGACTAGCGGGAGCGACTACGAGCAGTACTTC,CASSRTSGSDYEQYF
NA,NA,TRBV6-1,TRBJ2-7,TGTGCCAGCAGTGAAGGAACCTACGAGCAGTACTTC,CASSEGTYEQYF
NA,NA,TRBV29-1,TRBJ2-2,TGCAGCGTTGGTCAGACTCGGAACACCGGGGAGCTGTTTTTT,CSVGQTRNTGELFF
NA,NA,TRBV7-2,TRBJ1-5,TGTGCCAGCAGCTACAGGGATCAGCCCCAGCATTTT,CASSYRDQPQHF
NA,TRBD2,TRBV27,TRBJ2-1,TGTGCCAGCAGACGCACGACTAGCGGGAGTGGCAATGAGCAGTTCTTC,CASRRTTSGSGNEQFF
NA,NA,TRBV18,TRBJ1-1,TGTGCCAGCTCACCGTTTACGTCACAGAACACTGAAGCTTTCTTT,CASSPFTSQNTEAFF
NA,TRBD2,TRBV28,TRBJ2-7,TGTGCCAGCAGTTCACAGACTAGCGGGAGGTCCTACGAGCAGTACTTC,CASSSQTSGRSYEQYF
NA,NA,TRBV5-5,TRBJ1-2,TGTGCCAGCAGCATACAGGGACGTAGTGGCTACACCTTC,CASSIQGRSGYTF
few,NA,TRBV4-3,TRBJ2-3,TGCGCCAGCAGCCAAGATTGGGGAGATACGCAGTATTTT,CASSQDWGDTQYF
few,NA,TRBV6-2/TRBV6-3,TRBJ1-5,TGTGCCAGCAGTTACTCTCTCGGGGGAAATCAGCCCCAGCATTTT,CASSYSLGGNQPQHF
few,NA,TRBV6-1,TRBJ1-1,TGTGCCAGCAGTCCACCCGGACGGATGAACACTGAAGCTTTCTTT,CASSPPGRMNTEAFF
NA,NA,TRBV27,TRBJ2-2,TGTGCCAGCAGTTTAAGGTGGAACACCGGGGAGCTGTTTTTT,CASSLRWNTGELFF
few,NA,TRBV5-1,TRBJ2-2,TGCGCCAGCAGCTTGGACAGGGTAGGCGGGGAGCTGTTTTTT,CASSLDRVGGELFF
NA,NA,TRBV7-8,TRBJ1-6,TGTGCCAGCAGCTCACGTGTCATCGGTTCACCCCTCCACTTT,CASSSRVIGSPLHF
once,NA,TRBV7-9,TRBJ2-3,TGTGCCAGCAGAAGTGGGCCTAGCGAGACAGATACGCAGTATTTT,CASRSGPSETDTQYF
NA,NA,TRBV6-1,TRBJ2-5,TGTGCCAGCAGTCGCTCAGGGTCGGAGACCCAGTACTTC,CASSRSGSETQYF